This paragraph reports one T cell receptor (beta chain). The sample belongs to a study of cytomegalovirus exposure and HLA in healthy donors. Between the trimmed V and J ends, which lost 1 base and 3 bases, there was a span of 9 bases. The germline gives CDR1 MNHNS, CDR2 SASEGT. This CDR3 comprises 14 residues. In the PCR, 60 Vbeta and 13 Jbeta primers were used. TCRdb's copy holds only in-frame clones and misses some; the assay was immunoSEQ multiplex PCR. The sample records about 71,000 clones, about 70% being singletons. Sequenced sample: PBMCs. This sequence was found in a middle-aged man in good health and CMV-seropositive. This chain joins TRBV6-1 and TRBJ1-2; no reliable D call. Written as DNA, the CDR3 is TGTGCCAGCAGTGAAGAGCGGAGCCACTATGGCTACACCTTC. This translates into CASSEERSHYGYTF.